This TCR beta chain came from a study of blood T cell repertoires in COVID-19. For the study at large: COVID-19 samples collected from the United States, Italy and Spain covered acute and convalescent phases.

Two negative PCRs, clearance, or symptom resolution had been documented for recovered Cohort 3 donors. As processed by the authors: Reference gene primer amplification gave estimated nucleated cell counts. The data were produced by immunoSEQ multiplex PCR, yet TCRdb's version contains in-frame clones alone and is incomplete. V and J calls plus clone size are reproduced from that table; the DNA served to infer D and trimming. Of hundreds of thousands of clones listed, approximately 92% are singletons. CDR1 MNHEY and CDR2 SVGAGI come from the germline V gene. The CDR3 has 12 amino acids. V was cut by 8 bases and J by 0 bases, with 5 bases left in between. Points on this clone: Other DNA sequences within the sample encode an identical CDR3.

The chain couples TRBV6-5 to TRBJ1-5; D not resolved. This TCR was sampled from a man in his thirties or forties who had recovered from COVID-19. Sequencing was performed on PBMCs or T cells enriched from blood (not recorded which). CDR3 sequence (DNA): TGTGCCAGCCGGGGTAGCAATCAGCCCCAGCATTTT. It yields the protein CASRGSNQPQHF.